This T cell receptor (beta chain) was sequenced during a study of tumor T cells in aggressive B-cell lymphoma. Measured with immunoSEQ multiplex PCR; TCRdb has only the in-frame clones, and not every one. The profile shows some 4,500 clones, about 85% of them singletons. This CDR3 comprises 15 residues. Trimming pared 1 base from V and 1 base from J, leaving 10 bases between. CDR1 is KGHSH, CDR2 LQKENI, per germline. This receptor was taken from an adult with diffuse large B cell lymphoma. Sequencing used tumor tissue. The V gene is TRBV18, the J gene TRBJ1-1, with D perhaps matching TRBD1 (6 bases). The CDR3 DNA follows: TGTGCCAGCTCACCACGGGGGGGCCCGAACACTGAAGCTTTCTTT. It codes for CASSPRGGPNTEAFF.